The source of this T cell receptor beta chain is a study of T cells in tuberculosis. Produced via immunoSEQ multiplex PCR; TCRdb's table is partial and in-frame only. The sample carries roughly 34,000 clones, over 95% recorded once. This clone was found once. Trimming pared 0 bases from V and 2 bases from J, leaving 9 bases between. Germline V CDR1 and CDR2: SGDLS, YYNGEE. CDR3 length equals 14 residues. Specimen: PBMCs. The chain employs TRBV9 and TRBJ2-7; D might be TRBD2 (6 bases). The source of this sequence is a donor between 10 and 35 years old with latent tuberculosis or without tuberculosis infection. The CDR3 region is CASSVGGGTYEQYF. The CDR3 DNA follows: TGTGCCAGCAGCGTAGGTGGGGGGACCTACGAGCAGTACTTC. Full variable domain (rest looked up from reference TRBV9 and TRBJ2-7): DSGVTQTPKHLITATGQRVTLRCSPRSGDLSVYWYQQSLDQGLQFLIQYYNGEERAKGNILERFSAQQFPDLHSELNLSSLELGDSALYFCASSVGGGTYEQYFGPGTRLTVT.